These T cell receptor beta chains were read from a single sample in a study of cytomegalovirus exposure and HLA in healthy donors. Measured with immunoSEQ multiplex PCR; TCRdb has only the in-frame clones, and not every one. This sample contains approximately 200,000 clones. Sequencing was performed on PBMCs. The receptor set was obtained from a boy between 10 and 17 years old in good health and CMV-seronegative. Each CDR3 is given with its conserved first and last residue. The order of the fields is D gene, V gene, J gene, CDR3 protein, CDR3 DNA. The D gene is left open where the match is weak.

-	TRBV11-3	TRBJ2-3	CASSSPTSSYPDTQYF	TGTGCCAGCAGCTCCCCGACTAGTTCTTATCCAGATACGCAGTATTTT
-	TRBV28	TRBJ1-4	CASNLQLRGEKLFF	TGTGCCAGCAACCTACAGCTTCGGGGAGAAAAACTGTTTTTT
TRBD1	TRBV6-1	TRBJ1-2	CASKLRDRANYGYTF	TGTGCCAGTAAACTCCGGGACAGGGCTAACTATGGCTACACCTTC
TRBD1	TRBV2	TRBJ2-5	CASSAGQGIQETQYF	TGTGCCAGCAGCGCGGGACAGGGTATCCAAGAGACCCAGTACTTC
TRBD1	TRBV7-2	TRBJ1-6	CASSVGQGALLLHF	TGTGCCAGCAGCGTTGGACAGGGGGCCCTTTTACTCCACTTT
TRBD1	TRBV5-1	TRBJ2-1	CASSRLGQGMDEQFF	TGCGCCAGCAGCCGGCTGGGACAGGGGATGGATGAGCAGTTCTTC
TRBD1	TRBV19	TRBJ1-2	CASSGQDNYGYTF	TGTGCCAGTAGCGGACAGGACAACTATGGCTACACCTTC
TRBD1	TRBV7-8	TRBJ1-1	CASSLTGGLGNTEAFF	TGTGCCAGCAGCTTAACAGGGGGCTTGGGGAACACTGAAGCTTTCTTT
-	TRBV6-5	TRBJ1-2	CASSAQGGYGYTF	TGTGCCAGCAGTGCCCAGGGAGGGTATGGCTACACCTTC
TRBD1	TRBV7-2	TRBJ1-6	CASSADRVNSPLHF	TGTGCCAGCAGCGCAGACAGGGTAAATTCACCCCTCCACTTT
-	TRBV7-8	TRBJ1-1	CASSLGAGEAFF	TGTGCCAGCAGCTTAGGCGCAGGCGAAGCTTTCTTT
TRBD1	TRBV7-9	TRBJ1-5	CASSPTGGRNQPQHF	TGTGCCAGCAGTCCTACAGGGGGACGCAATCAGCCCCAGCATTTT
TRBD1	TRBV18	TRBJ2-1	CASSPDRVNNEQFF	TGTGCCAGCTCGCCGGACAGGGTAAACAATGAGCAGTTCTTC
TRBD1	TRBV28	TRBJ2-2	CASSLDRFSNTGELFF	TGTGCCAGCAGTTTGGACAGGTTCTCGAACACCGGGGAGCTGTTTTTT
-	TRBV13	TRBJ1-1	CASSPGIRGTEAFF	TGTGCCAGCAGCCCGGGAATAAGGGGGACTGAAGCTTTCTTT
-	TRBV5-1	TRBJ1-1	CASSFPGRLAEAFF	TGCGCCAGCAGCTTCCCAGGGCGGCTAGCTGAAGCTTTCTTT
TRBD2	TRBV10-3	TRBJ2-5	CASRLAGGLQETQYF	TGTGCCTCACGGCTAGCGGGGGGTCTCCAAGAGACCCAGTACTTC
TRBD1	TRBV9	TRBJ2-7	CASSADRGGEQYF	TGTGCCAGCAGCGCAGACAGGGGAGGCGAGCAGTACTTC
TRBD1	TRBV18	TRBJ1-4	CASSPSSPGQGGEKLFF	TGTGCCAGCTCACCATCAAGTCCGGGACAGGGCGGTGAAAAACTGTTTTTT
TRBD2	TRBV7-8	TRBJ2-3	CASSLAGTSGTDTQYF	TGTGCCAGCAGCTTAGCCGGGACTAGCGGGACAGATACGCAGTATTTT
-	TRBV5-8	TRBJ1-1	CASSREHGAFF	TGTGCCAGCAGCCGCGAGCACGGAGCTTTCTTT
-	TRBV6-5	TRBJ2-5	CASSYSSLETQYF	TGTGCCAGCAGTTACTCGAGTCTCGAGACCCAGTACTTC
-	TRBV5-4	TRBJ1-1	CASRSQGENTEAFF	TGTGCCAGCAGATCACAGGGCGAGAACACTGAAGCTTTCTTT
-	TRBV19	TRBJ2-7	CASPRGVQYF	TGTGCCAGCCCCCGCGGGGTGCAGTACTTC
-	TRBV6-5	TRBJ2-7	CASSYSPADEQYF	TGTGCCAGCAGTTACTCGCCCGCGGACGAGCAGTACTTC
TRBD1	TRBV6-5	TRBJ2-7	CASRGTGGNEQYF	TGTGCCAGCAGGGGGACAGGGGGCAACGAGCAGTACTTC
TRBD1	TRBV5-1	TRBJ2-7	CASSIAGTGELQPTYEQYF	TGCGCCAGCAGTATCGCCGGGACAGGGGAACTACAACCTACCTACGAGCAGTACTTC
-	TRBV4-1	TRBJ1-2	CASSQDLAQTYGYTF	TGCGCCAGCAGCCAAGATTTGGCACAGACCTATGGCTACACCTTC
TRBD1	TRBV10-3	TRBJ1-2	CAISVPGGYGYTF	TGTGCCATCAGTGTTCCAGGGGGCTATGGCTACACCTTC
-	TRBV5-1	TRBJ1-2	CASSPGGSSYGYTF	TGCGCCAGCAGCCCGGGGGGCAGTAGCTATGGCTACACCTTC
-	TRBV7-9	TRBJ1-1	CASSLQSEAFF	TGTGCCAGCAGCTTGCAGTCTGAAGCTTTCTTT
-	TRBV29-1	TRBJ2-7	CSVTAGSPYEQYF	TGCAGCGTGACAGCCGGGTCCCCCTACGAGCAGTACTTC
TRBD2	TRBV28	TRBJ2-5	CASSQGRGRSETQYF	TGTGCCAGCAGTCAAGGGAGGGGCAGATCGGAGACCCAGTACTTC
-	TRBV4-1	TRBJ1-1	CASSQDQGVQSEAFF	TGCGCCAGCAGCCAAGATCAAGGGGTACAGAGTGAAGCTTTCTTT
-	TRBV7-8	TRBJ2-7	CASSRVGGSYEQYF	TGTGCCAGCAGCCGTGTCGGGGGCTCCTACGAGCAGTACTTC
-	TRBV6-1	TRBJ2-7	CASRVRADNYEQYF	TGTGCCAGCAGGGTGAGGGCTGACAACTACGAGCAGTACTTC
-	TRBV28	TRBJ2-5	CGAGAQETQYF	TGTGGCGCAGGGGCCCAAGAGACCCAGTACTTC
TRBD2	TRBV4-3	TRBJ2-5	CASSQTPSGGGETQYF	TGCGCCAGCAGCCAAACCCCTAGCGGGGGTGGAGAGACCCAGTACTTC
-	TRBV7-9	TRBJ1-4	CASSLAGAVTTNEKLFF	TGTGCCAGCAGCTTAGCAGGGGCTGTTACAACTAATGAAAAACTGTTTTTT
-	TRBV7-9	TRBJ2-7	CASSNRDILIYEQYF	TGTGCCAGCAGCAACCGGGACATCCTCATCTACGAGCAGTACTTC
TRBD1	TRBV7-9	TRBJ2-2	CASSPRTGNTGELFF	TGTGCCAGCAGCCCCCGGACAGGGAACACCGGGGAGCTGTTTTTT